The sequence of this T cell receptor beta chain was determined in a study of blood T cell repertoires in COVID-19. The overall study: The study drew acute and convalescent COVID-19 samples from the United States, Italy and Spain.

The germline gives CDR1 SNHLY, CDR2 FYNNEI. The CDR3 is 13 residues long. After removal of 5 bases from V and 8 bases from J, the junction contained 4 bases not matched to a gene. The repertoire was sequenced with immunoSEQ multiplex PCR; TCRdb's copy has only in-frame clones and lacks some. The sample holds some 140,000 clones, around 90% seen once. The sequence came from a man in his fifties or sixties with acute or convalescent COVID-19. Sequenced material: peripheral blood. This chain joins TRBV2 and TRBJ2-4; TRBD1 matches at 9 bases. The CDR3 here is CASSKGQGYIQYF. The CDR3 coding sequence is TGTGCCAGCAGTAAAGGACAGGGGTACATTCAGTACTTC.